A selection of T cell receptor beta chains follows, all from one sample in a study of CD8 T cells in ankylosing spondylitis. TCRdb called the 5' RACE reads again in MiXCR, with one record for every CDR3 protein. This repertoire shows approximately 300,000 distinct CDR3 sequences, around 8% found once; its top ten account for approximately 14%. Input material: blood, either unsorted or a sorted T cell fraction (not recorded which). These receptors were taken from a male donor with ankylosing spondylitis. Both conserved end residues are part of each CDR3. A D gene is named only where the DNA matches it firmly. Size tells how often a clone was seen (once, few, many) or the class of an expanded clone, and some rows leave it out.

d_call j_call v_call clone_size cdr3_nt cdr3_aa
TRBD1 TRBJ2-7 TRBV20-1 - TGCAGTGCTAGAGATGAGTGGAGGGGACAGGGGTTCGAGCAGTACTTC CSARDEWRGQGFEQYF
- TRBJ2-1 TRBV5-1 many TGCGCCAGCAGCGTAGGAGAAAACTACAATGAGCAGTTCTTC CASSVGENYNEQFF
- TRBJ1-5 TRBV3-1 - TGTGCCAGCAGCCAAGGGGCAGAACAGCCCCAGCATTTT CASSQGAEQPQHF
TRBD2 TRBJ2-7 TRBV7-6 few TGTGCCAGCAGCTGGCGGGAGGCCTACGAGCAGTACTTC CASSWREAYEQYF
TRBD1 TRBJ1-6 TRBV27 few TGTGCCAGCAGTCAGGACAGGGTTCGTGGACTGAGCCGCTCCTATAATTCACCCCTCCACTTT CASSQDRVRGLSRSYNSPLHF
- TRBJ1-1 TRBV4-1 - TGCGCCAGCAGCCAAGACATCGAAGGGACTGAAGCTTTCTTT CASSQDIEGTEAFF
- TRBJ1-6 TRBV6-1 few TGTGCCAGCAGTGGAGTTCCACCCGGGAATTCACCCCTCCACTTT CASSGVPPGNSPLHF
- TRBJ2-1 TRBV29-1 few TGCAGCGTTGAAGTGCGGCCTAGTGGAGCTATTGAGCAGTTCTTC CSVEVRPSGAIEQFF
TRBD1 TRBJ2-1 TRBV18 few TGTGCCAGCTCGTTACAGGGGTCGGGCTCCTACAATGAGCAGTTCTTC CASSLQGSGSYNEQFF
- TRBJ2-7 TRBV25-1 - TGTGCCAGCAGTGAATGGGGGGACGACCACGAGCAGTACTTC CASSEWGDDHEQYF
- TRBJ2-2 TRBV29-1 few TGCAGCGTCCCTCATCAGAACACCGGGGAGCTGTTTTTT CSVPHQNTGELFF
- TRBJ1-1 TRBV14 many TGTGCCAGCAGCTTTACAGGGAACACTGAAGCTTTCTTT CASSFTGNTEAFF
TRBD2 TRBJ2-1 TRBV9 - TGTGCCAGCAGCGTAGGAGCGGGACCCTCCTACAATGAGCAGTTCTTC CASSVGAGPSYNEQFF
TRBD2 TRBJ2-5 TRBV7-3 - TGTGCCAGCAGCTTAAATCCCCCTCTAGCGGGAGGAGAGACCCAGTACTTC CASSLNPPLAGGETQYF
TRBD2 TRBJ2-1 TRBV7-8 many TGTGCCAGTACCGACCGATCGGCGGGAGGAATTGAGCAGTTCTTC CASTDRSAGGIEQFF
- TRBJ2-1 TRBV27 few TGTGCCAGCAGTTTCACAGGCTCCTACAATGAGCAGTTCTTC CASSFTGSYNEQFF
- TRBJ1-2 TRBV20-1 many TGCAGTGCTCAGACCTATGTGTCCGGCTACACCTTC CSAQTYVSGYTF
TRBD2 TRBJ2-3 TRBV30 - TGTGCCTGGATAGCGGGAGTCACAGATACGCAGTATTTT CAWIAGVTDTQYF
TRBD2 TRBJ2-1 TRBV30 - TGTGCCTGGAGTGTATCAAGCGGGATATACAATGAGCAGTTCTTC CAWSVSSGIYNEQFF
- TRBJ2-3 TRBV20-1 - TGCAGCCAGGGGTCGGACGGGGGGAGCACAGATACGCAGTATTTT CSQGSDGGSTDTQYF
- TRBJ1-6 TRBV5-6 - TGTGCCAGCAGCCTCGCCCTTAATTCACCCCTCCACTTT CASSLALNSPLHF
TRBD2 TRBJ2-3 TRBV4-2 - TGTGCCAGCAGCCAAGATGCAGCGGGAGGGCCGGGAGATACGCAGTATTTT CASSQDAAGGPGDTQYF
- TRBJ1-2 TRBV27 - TGTGCCAGCAGTTTGAGCGCAGGGCACGGCTACACCTTC CASSLSAGHGYTF
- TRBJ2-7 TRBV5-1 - TGCGCCAGCAGCATGGGACACCTTGGCGAGCAGTACTTC CASSMGHLGEQYF
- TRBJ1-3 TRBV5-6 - TGTGCCAGCAGCCCTGGGCTGCCGAGCTCTGGAAACACCATATATTTT CASSPGLPSSGNTIYF
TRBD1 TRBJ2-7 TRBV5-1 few TGCGCCAGCAGCGGACGAGGGGGCTTCTCCTACGAGCAGTACTTC CASSGRGGFSYEQYF
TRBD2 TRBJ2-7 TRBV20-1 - TGCAGTGCCGGCGGGAGGGCCTACGAGCAGTACTTC CSAGGRAYEQYF
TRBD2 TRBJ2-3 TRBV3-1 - TGTGCCAGCAAAAAGGGGGCATTAGCGGGAGTAGCAGATACGCAGTATTTT CASKKGALAGVADTQYF
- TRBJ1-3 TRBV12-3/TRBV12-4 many TGTGCCAGCAGCAGGTGGGGCAACACCATATATTTT CASSRWGNTIYF
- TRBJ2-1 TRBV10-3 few TGTGCCATCAGTGAGGAGGTGCGTGAGCAGTTCTTC CAISEEVREQFF
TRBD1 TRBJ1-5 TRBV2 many TGTGCCAGTGAGTTACAGGGGGCTTATCAGCCCCAGCATTTT CASELQGAYQPQHF
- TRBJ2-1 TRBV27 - TGTGCCAGCAGTTTGGGGCTTAGCGGAAGGAGTCCGTTCTTC CASSLGLSGRSPFF
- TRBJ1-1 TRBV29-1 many TGCAGCGTTGCTCCTACAGTTGAAGCTTTCTTT CSVAPTVEAFF
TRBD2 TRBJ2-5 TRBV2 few TGTGCCAGCAGTGAGTTAGCGGGAGGGCGCATTGGAGAGACCCAGTACTTC CASSELAGGRIGETQYF
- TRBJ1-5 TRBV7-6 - TGTGCCAGCAGCTTAGGGGCAGTGGGCAATCAGCCCCAGCATTTT CASSLGAVGNQPQHF
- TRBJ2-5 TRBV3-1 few TGTGCCAGCAGCCAAGAAATCATGCGACAAAAAGAGACCCAGTACTTC CASSQEIMRQKETQYF
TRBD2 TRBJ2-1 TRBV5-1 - TGCGCCAGCAGCTTCGGAGGCGGGAGGGGCTCGGAGCAGTTCTTC CASSFGGGRGSEQFF
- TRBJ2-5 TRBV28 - TGTGCCAGCAGTTTTCTAGTCAGGGGGGACCAAGAGACCCAGTACTTC CASSFLVRGDQETQYF
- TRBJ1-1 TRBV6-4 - TGTGCCAGCAGTGACAGGGGGAAGTCTGAAGCTTTCTTT CASSDRGKSEAFF
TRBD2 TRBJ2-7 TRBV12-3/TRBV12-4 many TGTGCCAGCAGGGTTAGCGGGAGTGCTTTCGAGCAGTACTTC CASRVSGSAFEQYF
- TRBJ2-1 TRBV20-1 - TGCAGTGCTAGAGTTGGGGGTCCGTCCTACAATGAGCAGTTCTTC CSARVGGPSYNEQFF
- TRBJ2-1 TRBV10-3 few TGTGCCATCAGTGAGCCCGGGGAGTTCTTGTCCTACAATGAGCAGTTCTTC CAISEPGEFLSYNEQFF
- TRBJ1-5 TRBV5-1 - TGCGCCAGCAGCTTGGCCGCCAGGGATACAAATCAGCCCCAGCATTTT CASSLAARDTNQPQHF
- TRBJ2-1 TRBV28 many TGTGCCAGCGGGGGGCCTGCTAGCTCCTACAATGAGCAGTTCTTC CASGGPASSYNEQFF
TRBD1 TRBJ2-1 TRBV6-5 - TGTGCCAGCAGTTACACCACCCCAGGGGGAACCTACAATGAGCAGTTCTTC CASSYTTPGGTYNEQFF